These T cell receptor beta chains were read from a single sample in a study of radiotherapy plus CTLA-4 blockade in lung cancer. Measured with immunoSEQ multiplex PCR; TCRdb has only the in-frame clones, and not every one. Among tens of thousands of clones, 78% were seen once, and the ten largest hold 4%. The specimen was peripheral blood, collected from a patient treated with radiotherapy plus ipilimumab. These receptors were collected from a human donor with non-small cell lung cancer who had a partial response to radiotherapy plus ipilimumab. Some clones in this sample may be carry-over from other donors' samples. CDR3s include the opening cysteine and the closing phenylalanine or tryptophan. A D gene is named only where the DNA matches it firmly. The size entry is marked missing in some rows and otherwise reads once, few, many or a size class.

J gene: TRBJ2-5
CDR3 length: 16
D gene: NA
V gene: TRBV5-1
clone size: NA
CDR3 protein: CASSYRDSNLIETQYF
CDR3 DNA: TGCGCCAGCAGCTACCGGGACTCCAATCTGATAGAGACCCAGTACTTC

J gene: TRBJ1-1
CDR3 length: 15
D gene: TRBD1
V gene: TRBV28
clone size: NA
CDR3 protein: CASSLPGTGVTEAFF
CDR3 DNA: TGTGCCAGCAGTTTACCGGGGACAGGGGTCACTGAAGCTTTCTTT

J gene: TRBJ1-4
CDR3 length: 16
D gene: NA
V gene: TRBV7-2
clone size: NA
CDR3 protein: CASSLGWGWTNEKLFF
CDR3 DNA: TGTGCCAGCAGCTTAGGATGGGGCTGGACTAATGAAAAACTGTTTTTT

J gene: TRBJ2-7
CDR3 length: 13
D gene: TRBD2
V gene: TRBV4-1
clone size: NA
CDR3 protein: CASSLRGDYEQYF
CDR3 DNA: TGCGCCAGCAGCCTTCGGGGGGATTACGAGCAGTACTTC

J gene: TRBJ1-5
CDR3 length: 14
D gene: TRBD1
V gene: TRBV5-6
clone size: NA
CDR3 protein: CASSRDRVNQPQHF
CDR3 DNA: TGTGCCAGCAGCAGAGACAGGGTCAATCAGCCCCAGCATTTT

J gene: TRBJ1-1
CDR3 length: 17
D gene: NA
V gene: TRBV11-3
clone size: NA
CDR3 protein: CASSFDSPALANTEAFF
CDR3 DNA: TGTGCCAGCAGCTTCGACAGTCCCGCGCTGGCCAACACTGAAGCTTTCTTT

J gene: TRBJ2-3
CDR3 length: 14
D gene: NA
V gene: TRBV5-1
clone size: NA
CDR3 protein: CASSWPSSTDTQYF
CDR3 DNA: TGCGCCAGCAGCTGGCCCTCTAGCACAGATACGCAGTATTTT

J gene: TRBJ2-1
CDR3 length: 15
D gene: TRBD2
V gene: TRBV27
clone size: NA
CDR3 protein: CASSFQAGAYNEQFF
CDR3 DNA: TGTGCCAGCAGTTTTCAAGCGGGAGCTTACAATGAGCAGTTCTTC

J gene: TRBJ1-1
CDR3 length: 15
D gene: TRBD1
V gene: TRBV19
clone size: few
CDR3 protein: CASSIGTGAGTEAFF
CDR3 DNA: TGTGCCAGTAGTATAGGGACAGGGGCTGGGACTGAAGCTTTCTTT

J gene: TRBJ1-3
CDR3 length: 15
D gene: NA
V gene: TRBV7-8
clone size: NA
CDR3 protein: CASSPVFGFGNTIYF
CDR3 DNA: TGTGCCAGCAGCCCAGTTTTCGGGTTTGGAAACACCATATATTTT

J gene: TRBJ1-2
CDR3 length: 13
D gene: NA
V gene: TRBV5-1
clone size: NA
CDR3 protein: CASSPMGAYGYTF
CDR3 DNA: TGCGCCAGCAGCCCCATGGGAGCCTATGGCTACACCTTC

J gene: TRBJ1-1
CDR3 length: 11
D gene: NA
V gene: TRBV29-1
clone size: NA
CDR3 protein: CSVERNTEAFF
CDR3 DNA: TGCAGCGTTGAGCGGAACACTGAAGCTTTCTTT

J gene: TRBJ2-1
CDR3 length: 15
D gene: TRBD2
V gene: TRBV4-2
clone size: once
CDR3 protein: CASKESGGAWNEQFF
CDR3 DNA: TGTGCCAGCAAAGAGAGCGGGGGGGCCTGGAATGAGCAGTTCTTC

J gene: TRBJ2-2
CDR3 length: 17
D gene: TRBD2
V gene: TRBV18
clone size: NA
CDR3 protein: CASSPAGLAGGTGELFF
CDR3 DNA: TGTGCCAGCTCACCAGCGGGACTAGCGGGCGGCACCGGGGAGCTGTTTTTT

J gene: TRBJ2-1
CDR3 length: 16
D gene: TRBD2
V gene: TRBV10-1
clone size: NA
CDR3 protein: CASSESDGGARNEQFF
CDR3 DNA: TGCGCCAGCAGTGAGTCCGACGGGGGGGCTAGAAATGAGCAGTTCTTC

J gene: TRBJ2-3
CDR3 length: 13
D gene: NA
V gene: TRBV27
clone size: NA
CDR3 protein: CASKERGTDTQYF
CDR3 DNA: TGTGCCAGCAAGGAGCGTGGCACAGATACGCAGTATTTT

J gene: TRBJ2-1
CDR3 length: 13
D gene: NA
V gene: TRBV7-9
clone size: NA
CDR3 protein: CASSFEGDNEQFF
CDR3 DNA: TGTGCCAGCAGCTTCGAGGGGGACAATGAGCAGTTCTTC

J gene: TRBJ2-7
CDR3 length: 14
D gene: NA
V gene: TRBV5-1
clone size: once
CDR3 protein: CASRGGADRYEQYF
CDR3 DNA: TGCGCCAGCAGGGGGGGGGCTGACCGCTACGAGCAGTACTTC

J gene: TRBJ1-2
CDR3 length: 11
D gene: NA
V gene: TRBV7-2
clone size: few
CDR3 protein: CASSSLSRYTF
CDR3 DNA: TGTGCCAGCAGCTCCTTATCTCGCTACACCTTC

J gene: TRBJ2-5
CDR3 length: 15
D gene: TRBD2
V gene: TRBV5-1
clone size: NA
CDR3 protein: CASSAGISGTYERYF
CDR3 DNA: TGCGCCAGCAGCGCGGGTATTAGCGGGACCTACGAGCGGTACTTC

J gene: TRBJ1-2
CDR3 length: 13
D gene: NA
V gene: TRBV5-4
clone size: NA
CDR3 protein: CASSRDGRYGYTF
CDR3 DNA: TGTGCCAGCAGCCGGGATGGCCGCTATGGCTACACCTTC

J gene: TRBJ1-2
CDR3 length: 13
D gene: NA
V gene: TRBV28
clone size: NA
CDR3 protein: CASGGGLGGGYTF
CDR3 DNA: TGTGCCAGCGGCGGGGGACTCGGTGGCGGCTACACCTTC

J gene: TRBJ2-7
CDR3 length: 14
D gene: NA
V gene: TRBV6-5
clone size: NA
CDR3 protein: CASSYPRPSYEQYF
CDR3 DNA: TGTGCCAGCAGTTACCCTAGACCTTCCTACGAGCAGTACTTC

J gene: TRBJ1-5
CDR3 length: 17
D gene: NA
V gene: TRBV18
clone size: NA
CDR3 protein: CASSPSEGAHSNQPQHF
CDR3 DNA: TGTGCCAGCTCACCTAGTGAAGGGGCCCATAGCAATCAGCCCCAGCATTTT

J gene: TRBJ1-4
CDR3 length: 16
D gene: NA
V gene: TRBV18
clone size: few
CDR3 protein: CASSFTGQSTNEKLFF
CDR3 DNA: TGTGCCAGCTCATTCACTGGACAGTCAACTAATGAAAAACTGTTTTTT

J gene: TRBJ1-1
CDR3 length: 16
D gene: NA
V gene: TRBV11-2
clone size: NA
CDR3 protein: CASSPAPTGTGTEAFF
CDR3 DNA: TGTGCCAGCAGCCCAGCCCCCACAGGGACCGGGACTGAAGCTTTCTTT

J gene: TRBJ2-5
CDR3 length: 16
D gene: TRBD2
V gene: TRBV5-1
clone size: NA
CDR3 protein: CASSPGLAGGLETQYF
CDR3 DNA: TGCGCCAGCAGCCCGGGACTAGCGGGGGGATTAGAGACCCAGTACTTC

J gene: TRBJ2-3
CDR3 length: 17
D gene: NA
V gene: TRBV5-8
clone size: once
CDR3 protein: CASSFGWGQGTTDTQYF
CDR3 DNA: TGTGCCAGCAGCTTCGGCTGGGGCCAGGGCACCACAGATACGCAGTATTTT

J gene: TRBJ2-2
CDR3 length: 14
D gene: NA
V gene: TRBV5-5
clone size: NA
CDR3 protein: CASSLQGGTGELFF
CDR3 DNA: TGTGCCAGCAGTTTGCAGGGGGGCACCGGGGAGCTGTTTTTT

J gene: TRBJ1-4
CDR3 length: 15
D gene: TRBD1
V gene: TRBV13
clone size: NA
CDR3 protein: CASSLYTGGEGKLFF
CDR3 DNA: TGTGCCAGCAGCTTATACACAGGGGGCGAAGGAAAACTGTTTTTT

J gene: TRBJ2-7
CDR3 length: 16
D gene: TRBD1
V gene: TRBV6-6
clone size: NA
CDR3 protein: CASSNAGTASYVEQYF
CDR3 DNA: TGTGCCAGCAGTAACGCCGGGACAGCCTCCTACGTAGAGCAGTACTTC

J gene: TRBJ2-6
CDR3 length: 17
D gene: NA
V gene: TRBV28
clone size: NA
CDR3 protein: CASSFPTGLSGANVLTF
CDR3 DNA: TGTGCCAGCAGTTTCCCAACAGGCCTCTCTGGGGCCAACGTCCTGACTTTC

J gene: TRBJ2-4
CDR3 length: 16
D gene: NA
V gene: TRBV7-3
clone size: NA
CDR3 protein: CASSHRDTIAKNIQYF
CDR3 DNA: TGTGCCAGCAGCCATCGGGACACTATAGCCAAAAACATTCAGTACTTC

J gene: TRBJ1-5
CDR3 length: 13
D gene: NA
V gene: TRBV5-6
clone size: few
CDR3 protein: CASSSRVNQPQHF
CDR3 DNA: TGTGCCAGCAGCTCGAGGGTTAATCAGCCCCAGCATTTT

J gene: TRBJ2-3
CDR3 length: 13
D gene: NA
V gene: TRBV30
clone size: NA
CDR3 protein: CAWSLTVTDTQYF
CDR3 DNA: TGTGCCTGGAGTTTGACTGTCACAGATACGCAGTATTTT

J gene: TRBJ2-7
CDR3 length: 15
D gene: NA
V gene: TRBV25-1
clone size: NA
CDR3 protein: CASSDTGTQSYEQYF
CDR3 DNA: TGTGCCAGCAGTGACACCGGGACACAGTCCTACGAGCAGTACTTC

J gene: TRBJ1-6
CDR3 length: 17
D gene: NA
V gene: TRBV5-6
clone size: NA
CDR3 protein: CASRPIPEQGLESPLHF
CDR3 DNA: TGTGCCAGCAGACCTATTCCCGAACAGGGTCTAGAGTCACCCCTCCACTTT

J gene: TRBJ2-1
CDR3 length: 17
D gene: NA
V gene: TRBV9
clone size: NA
CDR3 protein: CASSAVGLILGQNEQFF
CDR3 DNA: TGTGCCAGCAGCGCAGTAGGCCTCATACTAGGCCAGAATGAGCAGTTCTTC

J gene: TRBJ2-1
CDR3 length: 16
D gene: TRBD1
V gene: TRBV19
clone size: few
CDR3 protein: CASSQPGQGSYNEQFF
CDR3 DNA: TGTGCCAGTAGTCAACCGGGACAGGGAAGTTACAATGAGCAGTTCTTC

J gene: TRBJ2-3
CDR3 length: 14
D gene: TRBD2
V gene: TRBV6-1
clone size: NA
CDR3 protein: CASSGGGTSDTQYF
CDR3 DNA: TGTGCCAGCTCGGGGGGAGGGACCTCAGATACGCAGTATTTT

J gene: TRBJ1-1
CDR3 length: 15
D gene: TRBD1
V gene: TRBV25-1
clone size: once
CDR3 protein: CASSENNSGGTEAFF
CDR3 DNA: TGTGCCAGCAGTGAAAACAATTCAGGGGGCACTGAAGCTTTCTTT

J gene: TRBJ1-5
CDR3 length: 17
D gene: NA
V gene: TRBV19
clone size: few
CDR3 protein: CASSIRGFEDSNQPQHF
CDR3 DNA: TGTGCCAGTAGTATCAGGGGATTCGAGGATAGCAATCAGCCCCAGCATTTT

J gene: TRBJ2-1
CDR3 length: 13
D gene: TRBD2
V gene: TRBV7-7
clone size: NA
CDR3 protein: CASSSHLTSEQFF
CDR3 DNA: TGTGCCAGCAGTTCCCACCTGACTAGCGAGCAGTTCTTC

J gene: TRBJ2-1
CDR3 length: 15
D gene: TRBD2
V gene: TRBV6-4
clone size: NA
CDR3 protein: CASTPQRETYNEQFF
CDR3 DNA: TGTGCCAGCACCCCACAGCGGGAGACCTACAATGAGCAGTTCTTC

J gene: TRBJ1-2
CDR3 length: 12
D gene: NA
V gene: TRBV29-1
clone size: NA
CDR3 protein: CSVEGAATGYTF
CDR3 DNA: TGCAGCGTTGAAGGGGCAGCTACTGGCTACACCTTC

J gene: TRBJ2-5
CDR3 length: 16
D gene: TRBD2
V gene: TRBV7-2
clone size: NA
CDR3 protein: CASSLARGGGAGTQYF
CDR3 DNA: TGTGCCAGCAGCTTAGCGCGTGGCGGGGGGGCTGGGACCCAGTACTTC

J gene: TRBJ1-2
CDR3 length: 15
D gene: NA
V gene: TRBV5-8
clone size: NA
CDR3 protein: CASSHRTATGYGYTF
CDR3 DNA: TGTGCCAGCAGCCATCGGACGGCCACGGGATATGGCTACACCTTC

J gene: TRBJ2-7
CDR3 length: 14
D gene: NA
V gene: TRBV18
clone size: NA
CDR3 protein: CASSPRGLNYEQYF
CDR3 DNA: TGTGCCAGCTCACCAAGGGGCTTAAACTACGAGCAGTACTTC

J gene: TRBJ1-3
CDR3 length: 13
D gene: NA
V gene: TRBV4-1
clone size: few
CDR3 protein: CASSQVQGNTIYF
CDR3 DNA: TGCGCCAGCAGCCAAGTGCAGGGAAACACCATATATTTT

J gene: TRBJ1-3
CDR3 length: 17
D gene: NA
V gene: TRBV6-1
clone size: NA
CDR3 protein: CASSVVPNRATGNTIYF
CDR3 DNA: TGTGCCAGCAGTGTAGTCCCAAACAGGGCAACTGGAAACACCATATATTTT

J gene: TRBJ2-3
CDR3 length: 14
D gene: TRBD2
V gene: TRBV10-3
clone size: NA
CDR3 protein: CATRSSGGADTQYF
CDR3 DNA: TGTGCCACCCGGTCTAGCGGGGGGGCAGATACGCAGTATTTT

J gene: TRBJ1-1
CDR3 length: 15
D gene: TRBD1
V gene: TRBV18
clone size: NA
CDR3 protein: CASSINRGRNTEAFF
CDR3 DNA: TGTGCCAGCTCAATCAACAGGGGCCGGAACACTGAAGCTTTCTTT

J gene: TRBJ2-2
CDR3 length: 18
D gene: TRBD2
V gene: TRBV5-1
clone size: NA
CDR3 protein: CASSWKTSGSVDNGELFF
CDR3 DNA: TGCGCCAGCAGCTGGAAGACTAGCGGGAGCGTCGATAACGGGGAGCTGTTTTTT